A selection of T cell receptor beta chains follows, all from one sample in a study of blood T cell repertoires in COVID-19. This table comes from immunoSEQ multiplex PCR, and its TCRdb copy is limited to in-frame clones, with some not included. In the table there are a few hundred thousand clones, 85% to 90% of which are singletons. Sequencing was performed on PBMCs or T cells enriched from blood (not recorded which). The receptors were gathered from a woman between 18 and 29 years old who had recovered from COVID-19. The CDR3 runs from the conserved cysteine through the conserved F or W. The D gene is left open where the match is weak. The size of a clone is reported for some rows only, either as once, few or many, or as a class for expanded clones.

J | V | D | size | DNA | CDR3
TRBJ2-2 | TRBV9 | - | few | TGTGCCAGCAGCCTACAGCTTACCGGGGAGCTGTTTTTT | CASSLQLTGELFF
TRBJ2-7 | TRBV5-1 | TRBD2 | - | TGCGCCAGCAGCTCCCAGCGGGAATCCTACGAGCAGTACTTC | CASSSQRESYEQYF
TRBJ2-2 | TRBV11-2 | TRBD2 | few | TGTGCCAGCAGCTTAGGGTCCCTAGCGGTTTTCACCGGGGAGCTGTTTTTT | CASSLGSLAVFTGELFF
TRBJ1-1 | TRBV15 | - | - | TGTGCCACCAGCAGGGGAGGGACTGAAGCTTTCTTT | CATSRGGTEAFF
TRBJ1-2 | TRBV10-3 | TRBD1 | - | TGTGCCATCAGTGGTCCAGGGGGCGACGGCTACACCTTC | CAISGPGGDGYTF
TRBJ1-6 | TRBV9 | - | few | TGTGCCAGCAGCGTAGGGCCTGTTAATTCACCCCTCCACTTT | CASSVGPVNSPLHF
TRBJ2-3 | TRBV19 | - | - | TGTGCCAGTAGTATAAATCGCAGGGGCGGGAGTGCAGATACGCAGTATTTT | CASSINRRGGSADTQYF
TRBJ2-5 | TRBV2 | TRBD2 | - | TGTGCCAGCAGTGAAGGACTAGCGGGGATGTACGCTCAAGAGACCCAGTACTTC | CASSEGLAGMYAQETQYF
TRBJ1-3 | TRBV5-1 | TRBD1 | - | TGCGCCAGCAGCGGATCCCCAACCGGGGACAGGGCTGGAAACACCATATATTTT | CASSGSPTGDRAGNTIYF
TRBJ1-2 | TRBV5-1 | - | - | TGCGCCAGCAGCTCTAAAGCACCGGGACAAGCTAACTATGGCTACACCTTC | CASSSKAPGQANYGYTF
TRBJ1-2 | TRBV18 | - | - | TGTGCCAGCTCGCGACAGGACTTTGGCTACACCTTC | CASSRQDFGYTF
TRBJ2-1 | TRBV11-1 | TRBD2 | - | TGTGCCAGCAGCTATGGCCTAGCGGAACGGGGTGAGCAGTTCTTC | CASSYGLAERGEQFF
TRBJ1-2 | TRBV5-4 | TRBD1 | - | TGTGCCAGCAGCTTGGAGTGGGGACAGGATGATGGCTACACCTTC | CASSLEWGQDDGYTF
TRBJ2-7 | TRBV3-1/TRBV3-2 | TRBD1 | - | TGTGCCAGCAGCCAATCTAGGGGGCGGATAGCCTACGAGCAGTACTTC | CASSQSRGRIAYEQYF
TRBJ1-6 | TRBV9 | - | - | TGTGCCAGCAGTGCCGCTTATGGGAGTTCACCCCTCCACTTT | CASSAAYGSSPLHF
TRBJ2-1 | TRBV14 | TRBD1 | - | TGTGCCAGCAGCCGCAGACAGGGCCCCTACAATGAGCAGTTCTTC | CASSRRQGPYNEQFF
TRBJ2-2 | TRBV15 | TRBD1 | - | TGTGCCACCAGCAGACCCGGGACAGAGAACACCGGGGAGCTGTTTTTT | CATSRPGTENTGELFF
TRBJ2-7 | TRBV11-2 | - | - | TGTGCCAGCAGCTTAGTGGACAACTACGAGCAGTACTTC | CASSLVDNYEQYF
TRBJ2-3 | TRBV27 | - | - | TGTGCCAGCAGTTTAGTGGGGGCCCCCACAGATACGCAGTATTTT | CASSLVGAPTDTQYF
TRBJ2-1 | TRBV10-2 | TRBD1 | - | TGCGCCAGCACTACACAGGGGGCCTCCAATGAGCAGTTCTTC | CASTTQGASNEQFF
TRBJ1-6 | TRBV5-6 | - | - | TGTGCCAGCAGCCTTACGTATGGGAGGAATTCACCCCTCCACTTT | CASSLTYGRNSPLHF
TRBJ1-2 | TRBV27 | - | - | TGTGCCAGCAGTTTAGGGCCGTCATATGGCTACACCTTC | CASSLGPSYGYTF
TRBJ1-5 | TRBV5-1 | - | - | TGCGCCAGCAGCCCCGGCGCGGATCAGCCCCAGCATTTT | CASSPGADQPQHF
TRBJ2-1 | TRBV7-2 | TRBD2 | - | TGTGCCAGCAGCTCTTCCCCGGGACTAGCGGGAGTGAATGAGCAGTTCTTC | CASSSSPGLAGVNEQFF
TRBJ2-1 | TRBV4-1 | TRBD2 | - | TGCGCCAGCAGCCACTTAGCGGGAGAGGGGAGGAATGAGCAGTTCTTC | CASSHLAGEGRNEQFF
TRBJ2-5 | TRBV20-1 | - | - | TGCAGTGCTAGTGAGGGAGGATCTAACGCAGAGACCCAGTACTTC | CSASEGGSNAETQYF
TRBJ2-7 | TRBV19 | TRBD2 | - | TGTGCCAGTAGTATAGATCTGGGACTAGCGGGAGGAAAGTACGAGCAGTACTTC | CASSIDLGLAGGKYEQYF
TRBJ2-2 | TRBV7-3 | TRBD1 | - | TGTGCCAGCAGCTCCGAGACAGGGGTGGATACCGGGGAGCTGTTTTTT | CASSSETGVDTGELFF
TRBJ1-6 | TRBV7-3 | - | once | TGTGCCAGCAGCCAACAGGGTAGCAATTCACTCCTCCACTTT | CASSQQGSNSLLHF
TRBJ1-2 | TRBV24-1 | - | once | TGTGCCACCAGTGATTCCAGTCATGGCTACACCTTC | CATSDSSHGYTF
TRBJ2-7 | TRBV11-2 | - | - | TGTGCCAGCAGCTTAGCTAGGTATTCCTACGAGCAGTACTTC | CASSLARYSYEQYF
TRBJ2-1 | TRBV13 | TRBD2 | - | TGTGCCAGCAGCCCCGGGGTAGCGGGGGTGTATCCGTTCTTC | CASSPGVAGVYPFF
TRBJ2-5 | TRBV15 | TRBD2 | few | TGTGCCACCAGCAGAGCACTTGGGGGGGGACAAGAGACCCAGTACTTC | CATSRALGGGQETQYF
TRBJ2-4 | TRBV5-1 | - | - | TGCGCCAGCAGCCCGGATGAAAGCGACATTCAGTACTTC | CASSPDESDIQYF